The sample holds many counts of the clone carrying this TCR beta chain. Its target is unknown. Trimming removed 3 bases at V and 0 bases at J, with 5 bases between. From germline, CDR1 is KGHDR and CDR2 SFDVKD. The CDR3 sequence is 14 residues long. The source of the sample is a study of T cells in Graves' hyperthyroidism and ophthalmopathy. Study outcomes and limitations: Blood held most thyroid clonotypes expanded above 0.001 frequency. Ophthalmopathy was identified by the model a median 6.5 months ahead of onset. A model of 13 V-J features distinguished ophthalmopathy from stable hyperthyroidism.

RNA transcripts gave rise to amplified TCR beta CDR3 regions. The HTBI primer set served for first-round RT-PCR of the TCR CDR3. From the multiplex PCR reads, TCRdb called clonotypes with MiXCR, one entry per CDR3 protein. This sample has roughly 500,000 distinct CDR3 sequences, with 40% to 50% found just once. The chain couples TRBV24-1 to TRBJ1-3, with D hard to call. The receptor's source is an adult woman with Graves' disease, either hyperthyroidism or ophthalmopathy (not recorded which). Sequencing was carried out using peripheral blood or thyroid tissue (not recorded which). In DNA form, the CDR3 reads TGTGCCACCAGTGATGGTTCCTCTGGAAACACCATATATTTT. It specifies CATSDGSSGNTIYF.